This T cell receptor beta chain was profiled in a study of blood T cells in healthy people across ages (dated by TCRdb to between 2015 and 2017). Notes on the research overall: In model experiments, template switching captured about one uniquely barcoded TCR beta cDNA molecule for every two T cells. To track age-related changes in TCR beta repertoire diversity, the study relied on deep sequencing normalized with unique cDNA molecular identifiers. The donors were divided into four age groups: young (average around 16 years), middle-aged (approximately 39), aged (62) and long-lived (82). Donors of different ages were randomly distributed across sequencing lanes to avoid experimental bias. Two additional independent replicas of 1 million unique cDNA reads from the same blood draw were analyzed for two donors (one aged 18 to 30 and one aged 80 or older). What the study reported, not specific to this receptor: Compared with the aged group, the long-lived group had more naive CD4+ T cells, fewer expanded clones and increased TCR diversity, suggesting age selection. Donor CMV infection status was unknown, potentially confounding age-related changes in expanded clonotypes. As age increased, observed TCR beta diversity per million T cells dropped in a roughly linear way, and a significant reduction was already evident by age 40. Estimates of total diversity based on one million sequenced T cells were considered lower bounds and underestimates. Bulk unsorted PBMC profiling prevented conclusive comparison of naive and antigen-experienced compartments. A strong correlation was found between observed TCR beta diversity and the percentage of naive T cells measured by flow cytometry.

V is cut by 2 bases and J by 0 bases, and the space between the germline ends is 20 bases. From the germline V gene, CDR1 is MGHRA and CDR2 is YSYEKL. The CDR3, from cysteine to phenylalanine, totals 18 residues. Only CDR3 DNA is held: 54 bases, read in frame from base 1. A note on this clonotype: Its specific antigen is unknown. No base qualities exist here, and no much larger clone lies one base off it.

Donors were 39 systemically healthy Caucasian individuals from Russia aged roughly 6 to 90 years. Each donor gave about 11 milliliters of peripheral blood, drawn into EDTA-treated Vacutainer tubes. PBMCs were isolated by Ficoll-Paque density-gradient centrifugation, with at least 7 million obtained per sample. Total RNA was extracted from PBMCs with Trizol reagent, with at least 6 micrograms obtained per sample. For every donor, an aliquot of PBMCs went through flow cytometry to measure the percentages of naive CD45RAhigh/CD27high T cells. Library preparation used 5' RACE. Instrument on record: Illumina HiSeq 2500. A second PCR of 7 to 11 cycles was run with a J-beta primer mix and a sample-barcoded 5' primer. A unique molecular identifier was introduced onto each TCR beta cDNA molecule by a template-switch 5' adaptor carrying 12 random nucleotides. Each sample yielded at least 3 million CDR3-containing paired-end reads. First-strand cDNA was synthesized from all RNA with the Mint cDNA synthesis kit, primed by a TRBC-specific oligonucleotide. After uracil-DNA glycosylase treatment, a first 18-cycle PCR used universal primers M1SS and BC2_uni_R on all cDNA. On the study's bioinformatics: Each sample was normalized by randomly selecting 1 million high-quality reads, each carrying a distinct molecular identifier. Instead of being binned into consensus sequences, reads with shared molecular identifiers were discarded. CDR3 identification, clonotype clustering and error correction used MiTCR with a Q25 quality threshold and the strictest error-elimination algorithm. A nonparametric unseen species model with Euler transformation was used to estimate a lower bound on total TCR beta diversity. TCRdb trimmed public reads at Q25 via fastp, called clones via MiXCR and kept in-frame beta chains. Every distinct CDR3 protein forms one entry, paired with its most common genes and DNA. For this entry, the V and J calls and clone size follow TCRdb and not the study's own pipeline. This sample comprises around 1.5 million distinct CDR3 sequences, approximately 32% of them detected only once. The ten largest clonotypes hold roughly 12% of the sample.

This receptor was taken from a woman aged 25-40 years in good health. Here the chain combines TRBV4-1 and TRBJ2-7, with no confident D gene call. Source material: blood. The CDR3 corresponds to CASSQSRAGSARSYEQYF. The sequenced DNA is TGCGCCAGCAGCCAAAGTCGGGCAGGATCAGCCCGCTCCTACGAGCAGTACTTC.